The 9 T cell receptor beta chains below come from one sample, sequenced in a study of OX40 agonist ivuxolimab in advanced cancers. TCRdb keeps only in-frame clones here, not all; method: immunoSEQ multiplex PCR. This sample has 50,000 to 75,000 clones, with roughly 89% found just once. This material consisted of CD4+ or CD8+ T cells sorted from blood, taken in a trial of the OX40 agonist ivuxolimab. The receptors stem from an adult with an advanced solid tumor such as melanoma, head and neck, liver or kidney cancer.

This sequence joins TRBV11-2 and TRBJ1-4; D unresolved. The V gene lost 3 bases and the J gene lost 1 base, with 12 bases spanning the gap. Germline V gene lookup returns CDR1 SGHAT and CDR2 FQNNGV. This CDR3 region has 16 residues. DNA of the CDR3: TGTGCCAGCAGCTTCGGGAGGGTCTTAACTAATGAAAAACTGTTTTTT. Its translation: CASSFGRVLTNEKLFF.

V and J are TRBV27 and TRBJ1-1; D is undetermined. V dropped 5 bases and J dropped 5 bases, with 12 bases sitting between them. CDR1 is MNHEY and CDR2 is SMNVEV in the germline V gene (reference sequence). The CDR3 contains 13 residues. The CDR3 DNA is TGTGCCAGCAGTCCCCTGACACGGACTGAAGCTTTCTTT. This translates into CASSPLTRTEAFF.

This clone was seen only once. This chain uses TRBV7-2 with TRBJ1-2, with 7 bases aligning to TRBD1. There are 15 residues in the CDR3. After removal of 5 bases from V and 3 bases from J, the junction contained 9 bases not matched to a gene. Germline lookup yields CDR1 SGHTA and CDR2 FQGNSA. The CDR3 reads CASSAIPGTDYGYTF. In DNA form, the CDR3 reads TGTGCCAGCAGCGCGATACCCGGGACAGACTATGGCTACACCTTC.

The rearrangement links TRBV11-2 to TRBJ2-5; TRBD1 aligns across 8 bases. With the DNA end fitting TRBJ2-7 better, the J assignment may be wrong. The CDR3 is 18 amino acids. Germline loops: CDR1 SGHAT, CDR2 FQNNGV. CDR3 residues: CASSLEGRGRGPGYEQYF. The CDR3 bases are TGTGCCAGCAGCTTAGAGGGCAGGGGGCGAGGACCAGGGTACGAGCAGTACTTC.

The chain links TRBV10-2 to TRBJ2-3; TRBD1 is a possible D gene (5 bases). Deletions cut 6 bases from V and 2 bases from J, with 12 bases between. Germline CDR1 and CDR2: WSHSY and SAAADI. There are 14 residues in the CDR3. Written as DNA, the CDR3 is TGCGCCAGCAGGGAGACAGACTTCACAGATACGCAGTATTTT. Protein: CASRETDFTDTQYF.

The chain uses TRBV6-5 and TRBJ1-2; 7 bases are a match to TRBD1. The CDR3 loop spans 14 amino acids. V trimming: 6 bases; J trimming: 4 bases; junction bases outside the gene matches: 8. Germline V lookup: CDR1 MNHEY, CDR2 SVGAGI. This CDR3 is CASRKKGAVYGYTF. CDR3 in DNA: TGTGCCAGCAGAAAAAAGGGGGCGGTCTATGGCTACACCTTC.

The chain joins TRBV6-5 to TRBJ2-7; TRBD2 might be the D (5 bases). The CDR3 contains 14 residues. Trimming left V 2 bases short and J 0 bases short, with 8 bases between. From germline, CDR1 is MNHEY and CDR2 SVGAGI. The CDR3 bases are TGTGCCAGCAGTTACGGGCGGGTCTCCTACGAGCAGTACTTC. Encoded protein: CASSYGRVSYEQYF.

V and J are TRBV18 and TRBJ1-6; 8 positions agree with TRBD1. Trimming at V came to 3 bases and at J to 7 bases, leaving 8 bases not matched to a gene. There are 16 residues in the CDR3. CDR1 and CDR2 (germline): KGHSH, LQKENI. This CDR3 is CASSPTGENYNSPLHF. The CDR3 nucleotides are TGTGCCAGCTCACCGACAGGGGAAAATTACAATTCACCCCTCCACTTT. Filled out from reference TRBV18 and TRBJ1-6, the complete variable domain reads NAGVMQNPRHLVRRRGQEARLRCSPMKGHSHVYWYRQLPEEGLKFMVYLQKENIIDESGMPKERFSAEFPKEGPSILRIQQVVRGDSAAYFCASSPTGENYNSPLHFGNGTRLTVT.

This clone was detected a few times. The chain joins TRBV30 to TRBJ2-3; TRBD1 might be the D (6 bases). The ends were cut back, 2 bases at V and 9 bases at J, with 9 bases in the middle. This CDR3 is 11 amino acids long. CDR1 is GTSNPN and CDR2 is SVGIG in the germline V gene (reference sequence). The CDR3 loop is CAWSSGATQYF. CDR3 bases: TGTGCCTGGAGTTCAGGGGCCACGCAGTATTTT.